A selection of T cell receptor beta chains follows, all from one sample in a study of blood T cell repertoires in COVID-19. The assay was immunoSEQ multiplex PCR, and TCRdb's table has in-frame clones only and misses some. The sample yields approximately 210,000 clones, 82% seen once. The sample taken for sequencing was PBMCs or T cells enriched from blood (not recorded which). The receptors come from a woman aged 60-70 years who had recovered from COVID-19. Each CDR3 is given with its conserved first and last residue. The order of the fields is J gene, clone size, V gene, D gene, CDR3 protein, CDR3 DNA. A D gene is named only where the DNA matches it firmly. Clone size is not always given. Where it is, it says once, few, many or a class for expanded clones.

j_call: TRBJ1-4
clone_size: NA
v_call: TRBV5-1
d_call: TRBD1
cdr3_aa: CASSLADRLNEKLFF
cdr3_nt: TGCGCCAGCAGCTTGGCGGACAGGTTGAATGAAAAACTGTTTTTT

j_call: TRBJ1-1
clone_size: once
v_call: TRBV5-1
d_call: NA
cdr3_aa: CASSLDGRSPTEAFF
cdr3_nt: TGCGCCAGCAGCTTGGACGGGAGGAGCCCCACTGAAGCTTTCTTT

j_call: TRBJ1-1
clone_size: NA
v_call: TRBV5-4
d_call: NA
cdr3_aa: CASSLVGSTEAFF
cdr3_nt: TGTGCCAGCAGCTTGGTAGGGAGCACTGAAGCTTTCTTT

j_call: TRBJ2-7
clone_size: NA
v_call: TRBV3-1/TRBV3-2
d_call: NA
cdr3_aa: CASSHDFYEQYF
cdr3_nt: TGTGCCAGCAGCCATGACTTCTACGAGCAGTACTTC

j_call: TRBJ1-5
clone_size: few
v_call: TRBV2
d_call: NA
cdr3_aa: CASSGGAAGLNQPQHF
cdr3_nt: TGTGCCAGCAGTGGCGGGGCAGCGGGACTCAATCAGCCCCAGCATTTT

j_call: TRBJ2-7
clone_size: NA
v_call: TRBV10-3
d_call: TRBD2
cdr3_aa: CAISETSGIIYEQYF
cdr3_nt: TGTGCCATCAGCGAGACTAGCGGGATAATCTACGAGCAGTACTTC

j_call: TRBJ2-7
clone_size: NA
v_call: TRBV27
d_call: TRBD1
cdr3_aa: CASSFGTESYEQYF
cdr3_nt: TGTGCCAGCAGTTTCGGGACAGAATCCTACGAGCAGTACTTC

j_call: TRBJ2-2
clone_size: NA
v_call: TRBV7-3
d_call: NA
cdr3_aa: CASSIDSPNTGELFF
cdr3_nt: TGTGCCAGCAGTATCGACAGCCCGAACACCGGGGAGCTGTTTTTT

j_call: TRBJ1-1
clone_size: NA
v_call: TRBV29-1
d_call: NA
cdr3_aa: CSGLLNTEAFF
cdr3_nt: TGCAGCGGCCTACTGAACACTGAAGCTTTCTTT

j_call: TRBJ1-2
clone_size: NA
v_call: TRBV5-1
d_call: NA
cdr3_aa: CASSGGQVYGYTF
cdr3_nt: TGCGCCAGCAGCGGCGGGCAGGTCTATGGCTACACCTTC

j_call: TRBJ2-3
clone_size: NA
v_call: TRBV5-6
d_call: NA
cdr3_aa: CASSQMGLSTDTQYF
cdr3_nt: TGTGCCAGCAGCCAGATGGGACTCAGCACAGATACGCAGTATTTT

j_call: TRBJ1-1
clone_size: NA
v_call: TRBV5-4
d_call: TRBD1
cdr3_aa: CASSLNPPGQGANTEAFF
cdr3_nt: TGTGCCAGCAGCTTAAACCCACCGGGACAGGGAGCGAACACTGAAGCTTTCTTT

j_call: TRBJ1-3
clone_size: NA
v_call: TRBV18
d_call: TRBD1
cdr3_aa: CASSSTQGDSGNTIYF
cdr3_nt: TGTGCCAGCTCATCGACGCAGGGGGACTCTGGAAACACCATATATTTT

j_call: TRBJ1-6
clone_size: NA
v_call: TRBV12-3/TRBV12-4
d_call: TRBD1
cdr3_aa: CASSKTGRALHF
cdr3_nt: TGTGCCAGCAGCAAGACAGGGCGGGCCCTCCACTTT

j_call: TRBJ2-7
clone_size: NA
v_call: TRBV4-1
d_call: TRBD2
cdr3_aa: CASSQGGRSYEQYF
cdr3_nt: TGCGCCAGCAGCCAAGGCGGGAGAAGCTACGAGCAGTACTTC

j_call: TRBJ1-6
clone_size: NA
v_call: TRBV3-1/TRBV3-2
d_call: TRBD1
cdr3_aa: CASSQDPTGDGSPLHF
cdr3_nt: TGTGCCAGCAGCCAAGACCCGACAGGGGATGGCTCACCCCTCCACTTT

j_call: TRBJ2-3
clone_size: NA
v_call: TRBV7-2
d_call: TRBD2
cdr3_aa: CASSLRTSGRTTDTQYF
cdr3_nt: TGTGCCAGCAGCCTAAGGACTAGCGGGAGGACCACAGATACGCAGTATTTT

j_call: TRBJ1-6
clone_size: NA
v_call: TRBV5-1
d_call: TRBD1
cdr3_aa: CASSLGQGRSSPLHF
cdr3_nt: TGCGCCAGCAGCTTGGGACAGGGACGGAGTTCACCCCTCCACTTT

j_call: TRBJ1-2
clone_size: NA
v_call: TRBV12-3/TRBV12-4
d_call: NA
cdr3_aa: CASSFNRYGYTF
cdr3_nt: TGTGCCAGCAGTTTCAACAGATATGGCTACACCTTC

j_call: TRBJ2-5
clone_size: NA
v_call: TRBV7-8
d_call: NA
cdr3_aa: CATVNGRTQETQYF
cdr3_nt: TGTGCGACTGTCAACGGGAGAACCCAAGAGACCCAGTACTTC

j_call: TRBJ2-1
clone_size: NA
v_call: TRBV20-1
d_call: TRBD2
cdr3_aa: CSASPGLAAYNEQFF
cdr3_nt: TGCAGTGCTAGTCCCGGACTAGCGGCCTACAATGAGCAGTTCTTC

j_call: TRBJ1-1
clone_size: once
v_call: TRBV6-4
d_call: NA
cdr3_aa: CASSARGHLNTEAFF
cdr3_nt: TGTGCCAGCAGTGCCAGGGGTCACCTGAACACTGAAGCTTTCTTT

j_call: TRBJ1-1
clone_size: NA
v_call: TRBV6-5
d_call: TRBD1
cdr3_aa: CASSRQGAIEAFF
cdr3_nt: TGTGCCAGCAGCCGACAGGGGGCTATTGAAGCTTTCTTT

j_call: TRBJ1-3
clone_size: NA
v_call: TRBV14
d_call: NA
cdr3_aa: CASSRGPSRHTIYF
cdr3_nt: TGTGCCAGCAGCCGCGGCCCCAGCCGGCACACCATATATTTT

j_call: TRBJ2-2
clone_size: NA
v_call: TRBV18
d_call: TRBD2
cdr3_aa: CASSPSGRDGELFF
cdr3_nt: TGTGCCAGCTCACCGAGCGGGAGAGACGGGGAGCTGTTTTTT

j_call: TRBJ2-3
clone_size: NA
v_call: TRBV5-1
d_call: NA
cdr3_aa: CASSLVGASSTDTQYF
cdr3_nt: TGCGCCAGCAGCTTGGTGGGAGCTTCGAGCACAGATACGCAGTATTTT

j_call: TRBJ2-7
clone_size: NA
v_call: TRBV11-2
d_call: NA
cdr3_aa: CASSTTEGHEQYF
cdr3_nt: TGTGCCAGCAGCACAACTGAGGGACATGAGCAGTACTTC

j_call: TRBJ1-1
clone_size: NA
v_call: TRBV5-1
d_call: NA
cdr3_aa: CASSPGDSNTEAFF
cdr3_nt: TGCGCCAGCAGCCCCGGGGACTCGAACACTGAAGCTTTCTTT

j_call: TRBJ2-5
clone_size: NA
v_call: TRBV10-2
d_call: TRBD2
cdr3_aa: CASSESMGLAGGTETQYF
cdr3_nt: TGCGCCAGCAGTGAGTCGATGGGACTAGCGGGAGGAACAGAGACCCAGTACTTC

j_call: TRBJ2-1
clone_size: NA
v_call: TRBV7-3
d_call: TRBD2
cdr3_aa: CASSLRTSGGAVGEQFF
cdr3_nt: TGTGCCAGCAGCCTCCGGACTAGCGGGGGGGCAGTAGGTGAGCAGTTCTTC

j_call: TRBJ2-7
clone_size: NA
v_call: TRBV10-3
d_call: NA
cdr3_aa: CAIRPGSRDYEQYF
cdr3_nt: TGTGCCATCAGGCCCGGGTCAAGAGATTACGAGCAGTACTTC

j_call: TRBJ1-1
clone_size: NA
v_call: TRBV5-4
d_call: NA
cdr3_aa: CASSLGPGEAFF
cdr3_nt: TGTGCCAGCAGCTTGGGTCCAGGCGAAGCTTTCTTT

j_call: TRBJ2-1
clone_size: NA
v_call: TRBV20-1
d_call: TRBD1
cdr3_aa: CSATQGDEQFF
cdr3_nt: TGCAGTGCAACTCAGGGGGATGAGCAGTTCTTC

j_call: TRBJ1-3
clone_size: NA
v_call: TRBV4-1
d_call: NA
cdr3_aa: CASSPSDRHENTIYF
cdr3_nt: TGCGCCAGCAGCCCCTCCGACAGGCATGAAAACACCATATATTTT

j_call: TRBJ1-2
clone_size: NA
v_call: TRBV6-5
d_call: TRBD1
cdr3_aa: CASSYSGRGNGYTF
cdr3_nt: TGTGCCAGCAGTTACTCGGGCAGGGGGAATGGCTACACCTTC

j_call: TRBJ1-2
clone_size: NA
v_call: TRBV7-2
d_call: NA
cdr3_aa: CASNNGQPFDGYTF
cdr3_nt: TGTGCCAGCAACAATGGACAGCCCTTCGATGGCTACACCTTC

j_call: TRBJ1-2
clone_size: NA
v_call: TRBV11-2
d_call: NA
cdr3_aa: CASSFTTGAGGKNGYTF
cdr3_nt: TGTGCCAGCAGCTTCACCACAGGAGCGGGGGGGAAGAACGGCTACACCTTC

j_call: TRBJ2-7
clone_size: NA
v_call: TRBV2
d_call: NA
cdr3_aa: CASSEWAGGTYEQYF
cdr3_nt: TGTGCCAGCAGTGAATGGGCCGGGGGAACCTACGAGCAGTACTTC

j_call: TRBJ1-1
clone_size: NA
v_call: TRBV7-2
d_call: NA
cdr3_aa: CASTLRGEDTEAFF
cdr3_nt: TGTGCCAGCACCCTCCGGGGGGAGGACACTGAAGCTTTCTTT

j_call: TRBJ1-2
clone_size: NA
v_call: TRBV28
d_call: NA
cdr3_aa: CASIPRQRYGYTF
cdr3_nt: TGTGCCAGCATCCCAAGACAGAGGTATGGCTACACCTTC

j_call: TRBJ1-1
clone_size: NA
v_call: TRBV11-3
d_call: NA
cdr3_aa: CASSLNRNTEAFF
cdr3_nt: TGTGCCAGCAGCTTAAACAGGAACACTGAAGCTTTCTTT

j_call: TRBJ2-1
clone_size: NA
v_call: TRBV12-3/TRBV12-4
d_call: TRBD1
cdr3_aa: CASSPQGNEQFF
cdr3_nt: TGTGCCAGCAGTCCACAGGGGAATGAGCAGTTCTTC

j_call: TRBJ1-2
clone_size: NA
v_call: TRBV3-1/TRBV3-2
d_call: NA
cdr3_aa: CASSQANNYGYTF
cdr3_nt: TGTGCCAGCAGCCAAGCCAATAACTATGGCTACACCTTC

j_call: TRBJ2-3
clone_size: NA
v_call: TRBV15
d_call: NA
cdr3_aa: CATSRRVLRAITDTQYF
cdr3_nt: TGTGCCACCAGCAGAAGGGTACTGCGGGCGATCACAGATACGCAGTATTTT

j_call: TRBJ2-1
clone_size: NA
v_call: TRBV13
d_call: TRBD1
cdr3_aa: CASSRDRGPYNEQFF
cdr3_nt: TGTGCCAGCAGCCGGGACAGGGGGCCATACAATGAGCAGTTCTTC

j_call: TRBJ1-6
clone_size: NA
v_call: TRBV5-4
d_call: TRBD1
cdr3_aa: CASSSGGQVGSPLHF
cdr3_nt: TGTGCCAGCAGCTCCGGGGGACAGGTTGGTTCACCCCTCCACTTT

j_call: TRBJ1-1
clone_size: NA
v_call: TRBV6-5
d_call: NA
cdr3_aa: CASTGVAEAFF
cdr3_nt: TGTGCCAGCACGGGAGTCGCTGAAGCTTTCTTT

j_call: TRBJ2-1
clone_size: NA
v_call: TRBV6-5
d_call: TRBD2
cdr3_aa: CASSYSSSGRSNEQFF
cdr3_nt: TGTGCCAGCAGTTACTCGTCTAGCGGGAGGTCGAATGAGCAGTTCTTC

j_call: TRBJ1-1
clone_size: NA
v_call: TRBV6-5
d_call: NA
cdr3_aa: CATDRQHMNTEAFF
cdr3_nt: TGTGCCACCGATAGACAGCACATGAACACTGAAGCTTTCTTT

j_call: TRBJ1-6
clone_size: NA
v_call: TRBV6-5
d_call: TRBD1
cdr3_aa: CASRQGQGVSPLHF
cdr3_nt: TGTGCCAGCAGACAGGGACAGGGGGTTTCACCCCTCCACTTT